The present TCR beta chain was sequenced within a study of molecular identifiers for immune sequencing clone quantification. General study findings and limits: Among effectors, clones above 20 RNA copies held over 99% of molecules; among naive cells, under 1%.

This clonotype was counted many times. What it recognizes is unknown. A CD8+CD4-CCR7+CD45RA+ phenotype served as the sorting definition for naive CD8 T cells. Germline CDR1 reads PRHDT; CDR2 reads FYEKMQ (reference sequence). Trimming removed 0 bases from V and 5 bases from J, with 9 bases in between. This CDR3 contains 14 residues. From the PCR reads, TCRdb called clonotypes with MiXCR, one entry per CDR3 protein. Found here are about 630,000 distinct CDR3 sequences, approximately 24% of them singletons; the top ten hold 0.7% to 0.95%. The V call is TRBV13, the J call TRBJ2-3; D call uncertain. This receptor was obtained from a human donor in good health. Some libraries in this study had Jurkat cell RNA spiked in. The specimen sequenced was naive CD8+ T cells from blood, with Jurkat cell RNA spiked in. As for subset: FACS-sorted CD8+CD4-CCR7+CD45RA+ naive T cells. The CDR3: CASSLGQFVDTQYF. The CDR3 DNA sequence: TGTGCCAGCAGCTTAGGCCAGTTTGTAGATACGCAGTATTTT.